This entry features one T cell receptor (beta chain) sequence. This specimen belongs to a study of blood T cell repertoires in COVID-19. About the research overall: T cells, B-cell-depleted T cells, or PBMCs provided the cDNA or gDNA that served as material.

Clinical history reported by participants formed the basis on which cohorts were assigned. V lost 0 bases, J lost 0 bases, and 21 bases lay in between. The germline CDR1 and CDR2 sequences are SGHRS and YFSETQ. The CDR3 runs 19 residues. TCRdb's table, derived via immunoSEQ multiplex PCR, lists solely in-frame clones and lacks some. The repertoire has roughly 260,000 clones, 91% of them found once; the top ten carry 0.95% to 1.5%. This receptor was obtained from a human donor in a cohort exposed to, infected with or recovered from COVID-19 (not recorded which). The donor label of this sample is uncertain. Sequenced input: PBMCs or T cells enriched from blood (not recorded which). This chain uses TRBV5-1 with TRBJ1-2; weak D call: TRBD1 (5 bases). CDR3 in DNA: TGCGCCAGCAGCTTGGGTATCGCAGGGATGGATTTCTCTAACTATGGCTACACCTTC. Amino acid sequence: CASSLGIAGMDFSNYGYTF.